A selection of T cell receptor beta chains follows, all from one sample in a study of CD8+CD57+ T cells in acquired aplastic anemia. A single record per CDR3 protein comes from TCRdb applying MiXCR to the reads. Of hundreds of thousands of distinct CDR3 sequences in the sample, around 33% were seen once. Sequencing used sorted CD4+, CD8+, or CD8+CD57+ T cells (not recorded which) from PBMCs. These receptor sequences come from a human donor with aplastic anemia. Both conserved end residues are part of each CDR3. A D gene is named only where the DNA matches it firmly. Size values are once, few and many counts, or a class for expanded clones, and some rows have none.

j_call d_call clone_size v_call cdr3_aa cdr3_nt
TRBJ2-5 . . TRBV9 CASSVALSGTQYF TGTGCCAGCAGCGTAGCTCTAAGCGGGACCCAGTACTTC
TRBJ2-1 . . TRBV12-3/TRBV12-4 CASSLGYNEQFF TGTGCCAGCAGTTTAGGGTACAATGAGCAGTTCTTC
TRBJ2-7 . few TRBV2 CASSDRQYYEQYF TGTGCCAGCAGTGACCGACAGTACTACGAGCAGTACTTC
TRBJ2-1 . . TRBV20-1 CSARIRPNYNEQFF TGCAGTGCTAGGATCCGACCCAACTACAATGAGCAGTTCTTC
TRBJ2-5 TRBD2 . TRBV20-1 CSARDGGLAGLKETQYF TGCAGTGCTAGAGATGGGGGGCTAGCGGGGTTGAAAGAGACCCAGTACTTC
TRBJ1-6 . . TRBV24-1 CATSDFSTGDSPLHF TGTGCCACCAGTGATTTTAGCACAGGTGATTCACCCCTCCACTTT
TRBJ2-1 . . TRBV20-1 CSASGVVNEQFF TGCAGTGCTAGCGGGGTGGTTAATGAGCAGTTCTTC
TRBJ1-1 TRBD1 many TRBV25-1 CASSEQGARVGEAFF TGTGCCAGCAGTGAGCAGGGGGCGCGGGTTGGTGAAGCTTTCTTT
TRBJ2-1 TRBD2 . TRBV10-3 CAISGLAGGNEQFF TGTGCCATCAGTGGGCTAGCGGGGGGTAATGAGCAGTTCTTC
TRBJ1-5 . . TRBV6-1 CASRETSNQPQHF TGTGCCAGCAGAGAGACAAGCAATCAGCCCCAGCATTTT
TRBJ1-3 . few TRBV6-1 CASSEHSGNTIYF TGTGCCAGCAGTGAACACAGCGGAAACACCATATATTTT
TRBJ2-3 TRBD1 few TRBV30 CAWNTGTALTDTQYF TGTGCCTGGAATACCGGGACAGCACTCACAGATACGCAGTATTTT
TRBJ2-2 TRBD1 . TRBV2 CASSAQGAGGELFF TGTGCCAGCAGTGCCCAGGGGGCCGGCGGGGAGCTGTTTTTT
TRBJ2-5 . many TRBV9 CASSDQTGKETQYF TGTGCCAGCAGCGATCAGACAGGAAAAGAGACCCAGTACTTC
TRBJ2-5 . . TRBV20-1 CSARDGTQETQYF TGCAGTGCTAGAGACGGGACACAAGAGACCCAGTACTTC